The T cell receptor (beta chain) described here comes from a study of CXCR3-negative and CXCR3-positive naive CD8 T cells. Points from the study as a whole: Memory CD8+ cells had much lower diversity, and both naive subsets had comparably high diversity.

Notes on this clonotype: What it recognizes is unknown.

The TRB cDNA libraries were prepared by 5' RACE with UMI labels. TCRdb re-called the 5' RACE reads; one entry per CDR3 protein, DNA not given. Its table records 130,000 or so distinct CDR3 sequences. In germline, CDR1 is SGHRS, CDR2 YFSETQ. This CDR3 comprises 18 residues. The chain links TRBV5-1 to TRBJ2-3; TCRdb outputs TRBD2, but without DNA this stays unchecked. Sequenced material: naive CXCR3- CD8+ T cells from blood. The subset denotes: CD45RO-CCR7+CD27+CD95- naive CD8+ T cells lacking CXCR3 (TNR3-). The receptor was isolated from a human donor in good health. Some clones in this sample may be carry-over from other donors' samples. This CDR3 is CASSHLAGEQTSTDTQYF.